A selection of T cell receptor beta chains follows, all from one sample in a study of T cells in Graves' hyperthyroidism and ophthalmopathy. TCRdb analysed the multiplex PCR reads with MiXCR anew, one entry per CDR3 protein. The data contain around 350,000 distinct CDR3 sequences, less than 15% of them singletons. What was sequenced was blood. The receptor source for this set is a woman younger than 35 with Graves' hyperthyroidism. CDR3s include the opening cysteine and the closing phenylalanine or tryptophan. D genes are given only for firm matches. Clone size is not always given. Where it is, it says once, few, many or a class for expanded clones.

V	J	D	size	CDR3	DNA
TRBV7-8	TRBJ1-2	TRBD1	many	CASSVFTGGEDGYTF	TGTGCCAGCAGCGTATTTACAGGGGGTGAAGATGGCTACACCTTC
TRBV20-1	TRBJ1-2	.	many	CSARDHPDYRGYTF	TGCAGTGCTAGAGATCATCCTGACTATCGGGGCTACACCTTC
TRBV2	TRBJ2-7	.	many	CASSVSVSSYEQYF	TGTGCCAGCAGTGTCTCTGTGAGCTCCTACGAGCAGTACTTC
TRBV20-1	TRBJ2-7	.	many	CSAPKQRTSYEQYF	TGCAGTGCTCCAAAACAGCGAACATCCTACGAGCAGTACTTC
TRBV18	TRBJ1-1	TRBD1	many	CASSDRQGTENTEAFF	TGTGCCAGCTCAGACCGACAGGGAACGGAGAACACTGAAGCTTTCTTT
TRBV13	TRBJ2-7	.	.	CASSPPSENEQYF	TGTGCCAGCAGCCCCCCGTCGGAGAACGAGCAGTACTTC
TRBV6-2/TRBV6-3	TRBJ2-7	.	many	CASGHQRYEQYF	TGTGCCAGCGGACATCAGCGCTACGAGCAGTACTTC
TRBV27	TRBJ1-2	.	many	CASSSPLQGPSYTF	TGTGCCAGCAGTTCACCCCTACAGGGCCCCAGCTACACCTTC
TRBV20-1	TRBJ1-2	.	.	CSAEGEINGYTF	TGCAGTGCAGAGGGGGAGATCAATGGCTACACCTTC
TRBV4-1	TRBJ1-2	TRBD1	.	CASSQIQGGDGYTF	TGCGCCAGCAGCCAAATCCAGGGGGGGGATGGCTACACCTTC
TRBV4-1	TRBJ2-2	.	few	CASSQVSCGRELFF	TGCGCCAGCAGCCAAGTTTCTTGTGGGCGGGAGCTGTTTTTT
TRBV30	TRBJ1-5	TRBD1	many	CAWSQGAHSNQPQHF	TGTGCCTGGAGCCAGGGGGCGCATAGCAATCAGCCCCAGCATTTT
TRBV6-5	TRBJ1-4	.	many	CASSYGQTRTNEKLFF	TGTGCCAGCAGTTACGGACAAACGAGAACTAATGAAAAACTGTTTTTT
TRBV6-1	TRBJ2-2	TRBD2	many	CASSGDYKRPGELFF	TGTGCCAGCAGTGGGGACTACAAGAGGCCCGGGGAGCTGTTTTTT
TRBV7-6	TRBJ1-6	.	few	CASSHSTGGSPGSPLHF	TGTGCCAGCAGCCACTCCACGGGGGGGAGCCCCGGTTCACCCCTCCACTTT
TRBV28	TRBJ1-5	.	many	CASSLLGPQHF	TGTGCCAGCAGCCTATTAGGGCCCCAGCATTTT
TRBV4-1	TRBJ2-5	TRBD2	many	CASSQERELAGGETQYF	TGCGCCAGCAGCCAAGAAAGGGAGCTAGCGGGAGGAGAGACCCAGTACTTC